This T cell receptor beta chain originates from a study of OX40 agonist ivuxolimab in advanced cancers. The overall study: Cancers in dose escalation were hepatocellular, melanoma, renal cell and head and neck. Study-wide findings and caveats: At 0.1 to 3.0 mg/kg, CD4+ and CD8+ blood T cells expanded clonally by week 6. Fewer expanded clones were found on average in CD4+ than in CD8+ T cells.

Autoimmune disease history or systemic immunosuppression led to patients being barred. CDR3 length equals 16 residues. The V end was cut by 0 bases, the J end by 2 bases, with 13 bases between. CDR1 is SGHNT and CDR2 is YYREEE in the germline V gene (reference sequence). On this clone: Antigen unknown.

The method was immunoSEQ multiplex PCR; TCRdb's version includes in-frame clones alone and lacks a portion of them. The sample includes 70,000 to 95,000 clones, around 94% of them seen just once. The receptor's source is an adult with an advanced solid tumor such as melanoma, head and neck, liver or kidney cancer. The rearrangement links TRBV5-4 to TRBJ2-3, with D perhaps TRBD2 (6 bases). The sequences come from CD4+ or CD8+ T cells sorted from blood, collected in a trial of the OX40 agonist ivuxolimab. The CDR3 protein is CASSLAIREYTDTQYF. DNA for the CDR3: TGTGCCAGCAGCTTGGCTATTCGGGAGTACACAGATACGCAGTATTTT.